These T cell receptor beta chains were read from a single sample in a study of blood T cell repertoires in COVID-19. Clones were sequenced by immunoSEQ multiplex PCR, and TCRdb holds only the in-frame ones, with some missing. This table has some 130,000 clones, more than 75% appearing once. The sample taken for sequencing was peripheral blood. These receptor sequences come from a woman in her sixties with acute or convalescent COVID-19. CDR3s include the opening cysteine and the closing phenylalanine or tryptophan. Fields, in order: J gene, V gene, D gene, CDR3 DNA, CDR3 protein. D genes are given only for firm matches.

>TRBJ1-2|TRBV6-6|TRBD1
TGTGCCAGCAGTTACTCGGACAGGGTCTATGGCTACACCTTC
CASSYSDRVYGYTF
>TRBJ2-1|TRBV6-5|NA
TGTGCCAGCAAGAGGCTAGGGGGTGGTGAGCAGTTCTTC
CASKRLGGGEQFF
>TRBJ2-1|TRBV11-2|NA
TGTGCCAGCAGCTTAGATCGTCAACTAGCTTTCGAGCAGTTCTTC
CASSLDRQLAFEQFF
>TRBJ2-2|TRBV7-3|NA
TGTGCCAGCAGCTTAACTCCTCGGGGGACCGGGGAGCTGTTTTTT
CASSLTPRGTGELFF
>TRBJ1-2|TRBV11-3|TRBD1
TGTGCCAGCAGCTTAGAGGGACAGACCAACTATGGCTACACCTTC
CASSLEGQTNYGYTF
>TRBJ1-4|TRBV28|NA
TGTGCCAGCAGTTTACTAGCTAATGAAAAACTGTTTTTT
CASSLLANEKLFF
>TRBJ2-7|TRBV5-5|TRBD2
TGTGCCAGCAGCCCGGTGGGGCGGGGGACCTACGAGCAGTACTTC
CASSPVGRGTYEQYF
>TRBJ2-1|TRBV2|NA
TGTGCCAGCGTTGCCGGAGCTGAGCAGTTCTTC
CASVAGAEQFF
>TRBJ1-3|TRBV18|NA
TGTGCCAGCTCACCCGAGTGGGGAAACACCATATATTTT
CASSPEWGNTIYF
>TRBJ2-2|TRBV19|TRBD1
TGTGCCAGTAGTATCCCTTCAGGGGGTAACCCCGGGGAGCTGTTTTTT
CASSIPSGGNPGELFF
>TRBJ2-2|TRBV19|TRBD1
TGTGCCAGTAGGAATTCCGGGACAGGGTTAGCCGGGGAGCTGTTTTTT
CASRNSGTGLAGELFF
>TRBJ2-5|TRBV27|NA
TGTGCCAGCAGTTTTCGGGGGACCCAGTACTTC
CASSFRGTQYF
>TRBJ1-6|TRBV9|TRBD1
TGTGCCAGCAGCGTAGGGGACAGGCGGGGTTATAATTCACCCCTCCACTTT
CASSVGDRRGYNSPLHF
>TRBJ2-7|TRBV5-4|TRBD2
TGTGCCAGCAGCTTGGGGGGACTAGCAGTCCTAGGGCAGTACTTC
CASSLGGLAVLGQYF
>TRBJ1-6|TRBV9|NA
TGTGCCAGCAGCGTAGACTCTGATAATTCACCCCTCCACTTT
CASSVDSDNSPLHF
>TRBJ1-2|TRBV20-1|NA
TGCAGTGCTAGTCCCCAGACAGGAAGAGCTAACTATGGCTACACCTTC
CSASPQTGRANYGYTF